The 5 T cell receptor beta chains listed next were all sequenced from one sample in a study of T cells in Graves' hyperthyroidism and ophthalmopathy. The TCR beta CDR3 regions underwent amplification using RNA transcripts as the source. First-round RT-PCR targeting the TCR CDR3 was performed with the HTBI primer set. Each CDR3 protein is one row after TCRdb ran MiXCR on the multiplex PCR reads. The sample carries 410,000 or so distinct CDR3 sequences, roughly 14% recorded once. What was sequenced was blood. The origin of the receptors is a man younger than 35 with Graves' ophthalmopathy.

The V call is TRBV9, the J call TRBJ2-3; 9 bases are shared with TRBD1. V shed 10 bases, J shed 2 bases, and the junction held 11 bases outside the gene matches. This CDR3 spans 15 amino acids. CDR1 is SGDLS and CDR2 is YYNGEE in the germline V gene. The CDR3 nucleotides are TGTGCCGGGGGACAGGGAGCCACCTCCACAGATACGCAGTATTTT. It is translated as CAGGQGATSTDTQYF.

This clonotype has ten or more counts. This chain joins TRBV5-6 and TRBJ1-2; D uncertain. V shed 10 bases and J shed 7 bases, with 14 bases lying between them. The CDR3 runs 11 residues. CDR1 and CDR2 (germline): SGHDT, YYEEEE. The CDR3 region has the DNA TGTGCCGCAGGAGGGCCACTTGGCTACACCTTC. Translation gives CAAGGPLGYTF.

In its sample, this clonotype was seen many times. The genes are TRBV6-6 and TRBJ1-1, with a possible D match to TRBD1 (6 bases). V dropped 2 bases and J dropped 7 bases, with 14 bases sitting between them. Germline V gene sequence: CDR1 MNHNY, CDR2 SVGAGI (reference sequence). The CDR3 loop spans 14 amino acids. As DNA, the CDR3 is TGTGCCAGCAGTTACCTACAGGGATTGAGTGAAGCTTTCTTT. Translation gives CASSYLQGLSEAFF.

This chain uses TRBV5-6 with TRBJ1-2; D is uncertain. This CDR3 contains 13 residues. Trimming took 0 bases from V and 5 from J, leaving 8 bases between them. Germline-derived CDR1 and CDR2 are SGHDT and YYEEEE. CDR3 sequence (DNA): TGTGCCAGCAGCTTGGGGGGTGAATATGGCTACACCTTC. Its protein is CASSLGGEYGYTF.

The chain uses TRBV24-1 and TRBJ2-2; 9 positions match TRBD1. The germline V gene encodes CDR1 KGHDR and CDR2 SFDVKD. The CDR3 sequence is 16 residues long. The J segment lost 5 bases and the V segment lost 4 bases, leaving 7 bases of the junction unmatched. The DNA for the CDR3 is TGTGCCACCAGTGAGGTGGGACAGGGCACTACCGGGGAGCTGTTTTTT. Its translation: CATSEVGQGTTGELFF.